The clone carrying this T cell receptor (beta chain) was counted many times. Its antigen remains unknown. This sample is drawn from a study of CD8 T cells in ankylosing spondylitis. Study-wide points: Made up of roughly 8 highly homologous variants, a TCR beta motif appeared characteristic of ankylosing spondylitis blood. CD8+ by phenotype, disease-linked clones were relatively rare in peripheral blood. Enrichment of disease-linked clones was reportedly significant in matched ankylosing spondylitis synovial fluid.

Quantitative molecular-barcoded 5'-RACE generated the TCR beta libraries. TCRdb re-called the 5' RACE reads with MiXCR, one entry per CDR3 protein. The profile shows about 52,000 distinct CDR3 sequences, 6.5% to 8% of them singletons. Sequenced sample: blood, either unsorted or a sorted T cell fraction (not recorded which). The clonotype was recovered from a female donor with ankylosing spondylitis or in good health (not recorded which).

The CDR3: CASSLDALAGEYNEQFF. The CDR3 nucleotides read TGTGCCAGCAGCTTAGACGCGCTAGCGGGGGAGTACAATGAGCAGTTCTTC. The genes are TRBV11-2 and TRBJ2-1, with 10 positions matching TRBD2. Germline V gene data show CDR1 as SGHAT and CDR2 as FQNNGV. CDR3 size: 17 residues. The V and J ends lost 0 bases and 4 bases, in that order; junction bases with no gene match: 6.